The 32 T cell receptor beta chains below were found in one sample sequenced in a study of TIL therapy for anti-PD-1-resistant metastatic lung cancer. Sequencing used immunoSEQ v3. The table came from immunoSEQ multiplex PCR; TCRdb's copy has only in-frame clones and leaves some out. This table has about 50,000 clones, 65% to 80% appearing once. Time point specified: pre-treatment sample, taken before nivolumab and TIL therapy. The tumor samples were excised metastases, mostly pleural nodules or supraclavicular lymph nodes. The specimen was tumor tissue, collected at baseline. These receptors originate from a person between 25 and 79 years old with non-small cell lung cancer.

Comment on this clone: Different DNA sequences within this sample yield the same CDR3. This chain joins TRBV15 and TRBJ2-7; no firm D call. The CDR3 covers 13 residues. Trimming pared 0 bases from V and 6 bases from J, leaving 9 bases between. Per germline, CDR1 LNHNV and CDR2 YYDKDF (reference sequence). CDR3 region: CATSRDLGSEQYF. DNA for the CDR3: TGTGCCACCAGCAGAGATTTAGGGTCCGAGCAGTACTTC.

V gene TRBV28 combines with J gene TRBJ2-2, with a possible D match to TRBD1 (5 bases). Germline CDR1 reads MDHEN; CDR2 reads SYDVKM. The length of the CDR3 is 15 residues. V gave up 4 bases and J gave up 3 bases, with 12 bases separating them. CDR3 nucleotide sequence: TGTGCCAGCAGTTCCCTGGACACCTACACCGGGGAGCTGTTTTTT. Translating it yields CASSSLDTYTGELFF. Full variable domain (outside the CDR3, taken from reference TRBV28 and TRBJ2-2): DVKVTQSSRYLVKRTGEKVFLECVQDMDHENMFWYRQDPGLGLRLIYFSYDVKMKEKGDIPEGYSVSREKKERFSLILESASTNQTSMYLCASSSLDTYTGELFFGEGSRLTVL.

This clone occurred a few times. The V call is TRBV28, the J call TRBJ1-6, with no clear D. V was cut by 7 bases and J by 3 bases, with 16 bases left in between. The length of the CDR3 is 16 residues. Germline V gene sequence: CDR1 MDHEN, CDR2 SYDVKM. The CDR3 spells CASNSREELYNSPLHF. In DNA form, the CDR3 reads TGTGCCAGCAATAGTAGAGAGGAGCTCTATAATTCACCCCTCCACTTT.

This chain uses TRBV6-5 with TRBJ2-7; tentative D call: TRBD2 (5 bases). The CDR3 has 11 amino acids. V dropped 3 bases and J dropped 10 bases, with 10 bases sitting between them. CDR1 is MNHEY and CDR2 is SVGAGI in the germline V gene. The CDR3 protein is CASSYMGVQYF. Here the CDR3 DNA reads TGTGCCAGCAGTTATATGGGAGTTCAGTACTTC.

V is TRBV6-6 and J is TRBJ1-2; D possibly corresponds to TRBD1 (5 bases). The CDR3 has 14 residues. Per the germline V gene, CDR1 is MNHNY and CDR2 is SVGAGI (reference sequence). The ends were cut back, 6 bases at V and 0 bases at J, with 11 bases in the middle. In DNA form, the CDR3 reads TGTGCCAGCAGGAAACGGGACTCTAACTATGGCTACACCTTC. This gives the protein CASRKRDSNYGYTF.

This clone was picked up a small number of times. The chain is built from TRBV5-6 and TRBJ1-2; 8 bases are shared with TRBD1. J lost 3 bases, V lost 4 bases, and 2 bases had no gene match. Looked up from germline, CDR1 is SGHDT and CDR2 is YYEEEE. The CDR3 is 13 residues long. The CDR3 reads CASSPTGDYGYTF. The CDR3 DNA reads TGTGCCAGCAGCCCGACAGGGGACTATGGCTACACCTTC.

The J gene is TRBJ2-7, the V gene TRBV4-3; no definite D call. The ends were cut back, 3 bases at V and 5 bases at J, with 17 bases in the middle. From germline, CDR1 is LGHNA and CDR2 YSLEER. The CDR3 runs to 15 residues. CDR3 DNA sequence: TGCGCCAGCAGCCACGGAAACCGTGCCTGGGACGAGCAGTACTTC. This gives the protein CASSHGNRAWDEQYF.

As to this clone: A single base separates this from a much larger clone, so it may be a read error. Different DNA sequences within this sample yield the same CDR3. V gene TRBV28 combines with J gene TRBJ2-7; D uncertain. With 5 bases removed from V and 3 bases from J, the gap between germline ends came to 2 bases. There are 10 residues in the CDR3. Germline CDR1 reads MDHEN; CDR2 reads SYDVKM. This CDR3 reads CASSRYEQYF. The CDR3 nucleotides are TGTGCCAGCAGTCGCTACGAGCAGTACTTC.

This clone was counted a single time. The chain recombines TRBV25-1 with TRBJ1-2; perhaps TRBD1 as D (6 bases). There are 13 residues in the CDR3. Trimming cost V 1 base and J 7 bases, with 10 bases left between them. Per germline, CDR1 MGHDK and CDR2 SYGVNS. CDR3: CASSESRGGGYTF. The DNA for the CDR3 is TGTGCCAGCAGTGAATCTAGAGGGGGTGGCTACACCTTC.

The rearrangement links TRBV5-1 to TRBJ2-7; 10 positions agree with TRBD2. V dropped 4 bases and J dropped 5; count of bases not matched to a gene: 9. CDR3 length: 15 residues. Germline CDR1 SGHRS, CDR2 YFSETQ. The CDR3, as DNA: TGCGCCAGCAGCCACCCAGCGGGGGGGCCAAACGAGCAGTACTTC. It encodes CASSHPAGGPNEQYF.

A few counts support this clone. This sequence joins TRBV9 and TRBJ1-1; no reliable D call. The CDR3 extends over 14 amino acids. Trimming cost V 4 bases and J 0 bases, with 10 bases left between them. Germline CDR1 reads SGDLS; CDR2 reads YYNGEE. Here the CDR3 reads CASSPRSMNTEAFF. The CDR3 DNA is TGTGCCAGCAGCCCGAGATCAATGAACACTGAAGCTTTCTTT.

The chain joins TRBV28 to TRBJ1-5; D gene uncertain. Germline V gene sequence: CDR1 MDHEN, CDR2 SYDVKM. This CDR3 has 15 amino acids. V dropped 5 bases and J dropped 9 bases, with 20 bases sitting between them. The CDR3 protein is CASSRDLGQSPPQHF. CDR3 coding DNA: TGTGCCAGCAGTCGCGACCTGGGCCAGAGCCCGCCCCAGCATTTT.

The J gene is TRBJ2-1, the V gene TRBV19; possible D gene TRBD1, 5 bases. Per germline, CDR1 LNHDA and CDR2 SQIVND (reference sequence). V lost 5 bases, J lost 9 bases, and 17 bases lay in between. The CDR3 has 14 amino acids. The CDR3 region is CASSPEFRVPEQFF. CDR3 DNA: TGTGCCAGTAGTCCAGAATTCAGGGTCCCTGAGCAGTTCTTC.

The chain recombines TRBV16 with TRBJ1-2; D ambiguous. V lost 3 bases, J lost 0 bases, and 11 bases lay in between. Germline CDR1 and CDR2: KGHSY and FQNENV. CDR3 length: 15 amino acids. The CDR3 sequence: CASSQTGGTNYGYTF. The CDR3 bases are TGTGCCAGCAGCCAGACTGGTGGTACTAACTATGGCTACACCTTC.

For the CDR3, the DNA is TGTGCCAGCAGTTTAGTCTCTGGAAACACCATATATTTT. Translating it yields CASSLVSGNTIYF. This chain joins TRBV6-1 and TRBJ1-3; D ambiguous. Germline CDR1 reads MNHNS; CDR2 reads SASEGT. The V end was cut by 5 bases, the J end by 0 bases, with 5 bases between. The CDR3 covers 13 residues.

The rearrangement joins TRBV5-4 to TRBJ2-1; 8 bases agree with TRBD2. Looked up from germline, CDR1 is SGHNT and CDR2 is YYREEE (reference sequence). The CDR3 spans 15 residues. The V and J ends lost 4 bases and 3 bases, in that order; junction bases with no gene match: 6. Here the CDR3 DNA reads TGTGCCAGCAGCCAAAGCGGGAGATTCTACAATGAGCAGTTCTTC. Its protein product is CASSQSGRFYNEQFF.

This sequence joins TRBV1 and TRBJ2-5; no check of the table's D call, TRBD2, against the DNA was made. TRBV1 is termed a pseudogene. The CDR3 is 15 amino acids. The DNA of the CDR3 is TGCACCAGCAGCCAAGTGACTCCTAATGCGCAGACCCAGTACTTC. This translates into CTSSQVTPNAQTQYF.

The chain uses TRBV6-1 and TRBJ1-2; maybe TRBD1 (5 bases). The CDR3 length is 15 residues. CDR1 and CDR2 from the germline V gene are MNHNS and SASEGT. Deletions cut 1 base from V and 4 bases from J, with 13 bases between. Here the CDR3 reads CASSEVGGLGYGYTF. Written as DNA, the CDR3 is TGTGCCAGCAGTGAAGTTGGGGGATTGGGCTATGGCTACACCTTC.

The rearrangement joins TRBV5-6 to TRBJ2-7; unclear D gene. The germline V and J ends were trimmed by 0 bases and 5 bases, with 12 bases remaining between them. CDR1 and CDR2 from the germline V gene are SGHDT and YYEEEE. The CDR3 loop spans 14 amino acids. The CDR3 here is CASSLAHGRNEQYF. The CDR3 DNA reads as TGTGCCAGCAGCTTGGCGCACGGCCGGAACGAGCAGTACTTC.

The chain has TRBV18 and TRBJ2-7, with TRBD2 matching 8 bases. V dropped 6 bases and J dropped 6; count of bases not matched to a gene: 10. CDR1 and CDR2 from the germline V gene are KGHSH and LQKENI. There are 14 residues in the CDR3. Here the CDR3 reads CASSPDGRGLEQYF. Written as DNA, the CDR3 is TGTGCCAGCTCCCCGGACGGGAGGGGTCTCGAGCAGTACTTC.

The chain uses TRBV5-1 and TRBJ1-4; 9 nucleotides align to TRBD1. The CDR3 extends over 20 amino acids. After removal of 0 bases from V and 5 bases from J, the junction contained 17 bases not matched to a gene. Germline loops: CDR1 SGHRS, CDR2 YFSETQ. CDR3 in amino acids: CASSLGSPRDRANVNEKLFF. The CDR3 DNA follows: TGCGCCAGCAGCTTGGGGTCTCCCCGGGACAGGGCCAATGTAAATGAAAAACTGTTTTTT.

The gene calls are TRBV5-1 and TRBJ2-7; D remains ambiguous. V lost 6 bases and J 5 bases, leaving 9 bases between the germline ends. The CDR3 spans 11 residues. Germline values: CDR1 SGHRS, CDR2 YFSETQ. In DNA form, the CDR3 reads TGCGCCAGCAATGTGGGAAACGAGCAGTACTTC. This encodes CASNVGNEQYF.

The rearrangement uses TRBV12-5 and TRBJ2-7; D is unclear. Germline-derived CDR1 and CDR2 are LGHNT and FRNRAP. The V gene lost 6 bases and the J gene lost 0 bases, with 6 bases spanning the gap. This CDR3 has 12 amino acids. For the CDR3, the DNA is TGTGCTAGTGGGCCGAGCTCCTACGAGCAGTACTTC. As protein: CASGPSSYEQYF.

This chain connects TRBV7-2 to TRBJ2-6; D remains unclear. Looked up from germline, CDR1 is SGHTA and CDR2 is FQGNSA. The length of the CDR3 is 18 residues. Trimming left V 7 bases short and J 1 base short, with 20 bases between. The CDR3 region has the DNA TGTGCCAGCACTTTAGGAGCGAGCCTTAGGTCTGGGGCCAACGTCCTGACTTTC. Translated, it gives CASTLGASLRSGANVLTF.

The chain employs TRBV19 and TRBJ1-6, with D tentatively TRBD1 (5 bases). V was trimmed by 5 bases and J by 9 bases, leaving 14 bases between them. This CDR3 region has 14 residues. The germline gives CDR1 LNHDA, CDR2 SQIVND (reference sequence). CDR3 sequence: CASSFGTGSSPLHF. The CDR3 DNA reads as TGTGCCAGTAGTTTCGGCACAGGTAGTTCACCCCTCCACTTT.

This rearrangement joins TRBV21-1 to TRBJ1-5; TRBD1 is the table's D call and was not checked against the DNA. TRBV21-1 counts as a pseudogene. The CDR3 runs 15 residues. CDR3 region: CASSKLDRESQPQHF. For the CDR3, the DNA is TGTGCCAGCAGCAAGCTTGACAGGGAGAGTCAGCCCCAGCATTTT.

This chain joins TRBV7-8 and TRBJ2-7; 10 bases fit TRBD2. The germline V gene encodes CDR1 SGHVS and CDR2 FQNEAQ. The CDR3 consists of 12 residues. CDR3 in DNA: TGTGCTTCTAGCGGGGGTCCCTACGAGCAGTACTTC. Translated: CASSGGPYEQYF.

The rearrangement joins TRBV5-6 to TRBJ2-5; D is perhaps TRBD2 (5 bases). Germline-derived CDR1 and CDR2 are SGHDT and YYEEEE. Deletions cut 4 bases from V and 4 bases from J, with 17 bases between. The CDR3 has 15 residues. The CDR3, as DNA: TGTGCCAGCAGCCCCGGTGGACTTCTGGCAGAGACCCAGTACTTC. It specifies CASSPGGLLAETQYF.

The V gene is TRBV5-6, the J gene TRBJ2-1, with no clear D. Trimming stripped 2 bases from V and 8 bases from J, with 5 bases between. Germline V CDR1 and CDR2: SGHDT, YYEEEE. The CDR3 runs 11 residues. The CDR3: CASSLSYEQFF. In DNA form, the CDR3 reads TGTGCCAGCAGCTTATCCTATGAGCAGTTCTTC.

This sequence joins TRBV7-7 and TRBJ2-2; D ambiguous. Looked up from germline, CDR1 is SSHAT and CDR2 is FNYEAQ (reference sequence). The germline V and J ends were trimmed by 2 bases and 1 base, with 5 bases remaining between them. The CDR3 runs 14 residues. The CDR3 DNA sequence: TGTGCCAGCAGCTTACGGCTGAACACCGGGGAGCTGTTTTTT. Protein product: CASSLRLNTGELFF.

The chain couples TRBV29-1 to TRBJ2-5; D is unresolved. Per the germline V gene, CDR1 is SQVTM and CDR2 is ANQGSEA. Trimming pared 0 bases from V and 5 bases from J, leaving 13 bases between. The CDR3 has 14 residues. CDR3 nucleotide sequence: TGCAGCGTTGAAGACGGCCAGGTGAGGGAGACCCAGTACTTC. As protein: CSVEDGQVRETQYF.

The J gene is TRBJ2-7, the V gene TRBV6-1, with D perhaps assigned TRBD1 or TRBD2 (5 bases each). The CDR3 loop spans 14 amino acids. V lost 2 bases to trimming and J lost 9 bases, with 17 bases between them. Germline V lookup: CDR1 MNHNS, CDR2 SASEGT. The CDR3 region has the DNA TGTGCCAGCAGTGAATTCCGGGACCACCCTGGGCAGTACTTC. Its translation is CASSEFRDHPGQYF.